This T cell receptor beta chain appears in the sequencing data of a study of Ad26.COV2.S vaccination and SARS-CoV-2 variants. Turning to the study itself: Participants got Ad26.COV2.S intramuscularly, once or twice 56 days apart.

Treatment here: around 19 received Ad26.COV2.S at low or high dose, single or two shots; several received placebo; per-sample allocation not given. Samples were taken on day 63 after the first vaccine or placebo injection. Points from the study as a whole: Once vaccination had occurred, spike-specific CD8+ and CD4+ T cell responses reportedly showed substantial breadth. The analyses of TCR breadth and depth may have understated the size of total T cell responses.

Note on this clone: Its antigen is currently unknown.

Sequencing used immunoSEQ multiplex PCR; TCRdb keeps in-frame clones, though not all of them. The profile shows 350,000 to 550,000 clones, roughly nine tenths of them singletons. From germline, CDR1 is ENHRY and CDR2 SYGVKD. The trim removed 4 bases at V and 5 bases at J, leaving 3 bases unmatched. This CDR3 is 13 amino acids long. The gene calls are TRBV10-3 and TRBJ1-1; the match to TRBD1 covers 8 bases. This specimen was peripheral blood, taken in a trial of Ad26.COV2.S vaccine versus placebo. The receptor was derived from a person between 18 and 65 years old who received the Ad26.COV2.S COVID-19 vaccine or a placebo. The CDR3 region is CAISGTGLTEAFF. Written as DNA, the CDR3 is TGTGCCATCAGTGGGACAGGGCTTACTGAAGCTTTCTTT.